Given below is one T cell receptor beta chain in context. The CDR3 covers 15 residues. Looked up from germline, CDR1 is SGHTA and CDR2 is FQGNSA. Trimming shortened V by 4 bases and J by 2 bases, and 15 bases separated the two germline ends. TCRdb keeps only in-frame clones here, not all; method: immunoSEQ multiplex PCR. The data hold more than 40,000 clones, with roughly two thirds observed a single time. These data originate in a study of radiotherapy plus CTLA-4 blockade in lung cancer. The chain joins TRBV7-2 to TRBJ2-7; possibly TRBD2 for D (6 bases). The sequence was collected from a human donor with non-small cell lung cancer who had a complete response to radiotherapy plus ipilimumab. This material consisted of peripheral blood, taken from a patient treated with radiotherapy plus ipilimumab. The CDR3 nucleotides are TGTGCCAGCAGCTCACGACTAGAGGGGCCCTACGAGCAGTACTTC. Protein product: CASSSRLEGPYEQYF.